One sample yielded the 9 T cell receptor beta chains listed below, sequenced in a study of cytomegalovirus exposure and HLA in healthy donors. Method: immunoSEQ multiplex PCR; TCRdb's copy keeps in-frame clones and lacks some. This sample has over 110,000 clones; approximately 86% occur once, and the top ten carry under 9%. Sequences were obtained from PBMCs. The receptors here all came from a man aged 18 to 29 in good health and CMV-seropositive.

CDR3 protein: CASRDNEGGGNEQFF. The CDR3 coding sequence is TGTGCCAGCAGGGATAACGAGGGAGGGGGCAATGAGCAGTTCTTC. The chain joins TRBV5-4 to TRBJ2-1, with a weak D call TRBD2 (7 bases). Trimming took 5 bases from V and 6 from J, leaving 18 bases between them. The CDR3 has 15 amino acids. Looked up from germline, CDR1 is SGHNT and CDR2 is YYREEE (reference sequence).

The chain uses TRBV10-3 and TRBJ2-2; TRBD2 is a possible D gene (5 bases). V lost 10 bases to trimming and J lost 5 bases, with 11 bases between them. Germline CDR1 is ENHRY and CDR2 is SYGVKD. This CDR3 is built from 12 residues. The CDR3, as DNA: TGTGCCACCCAAGCGGTTACCGGGGAGCTGTTTTTT. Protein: CATQAVTGELFF.

CDR3 DNA: TGTGCCAGCGGGCAGAGGGTGGCAAACACCATATATTTT. Protein product: CASGQRVANTIYF. The genes are TRBV6-1 and TRBJ1-3; D is unresolved. V was clipped by 8 bases and J by 6 bases, with 14 bases between them. There are 13 residues in the CDR3. From germline, CDR1 is MNHNS and CDR2 SASEGT.

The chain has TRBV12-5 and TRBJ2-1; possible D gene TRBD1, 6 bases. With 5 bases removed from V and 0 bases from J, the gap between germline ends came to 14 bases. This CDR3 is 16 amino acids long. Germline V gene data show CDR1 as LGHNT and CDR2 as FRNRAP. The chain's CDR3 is CASGPWGLPSYNEQFF. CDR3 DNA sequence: TGTGCTAGTGGTCCTTGGGGGCTTCCCTCCTACAATGAGCAGTTCTTC.

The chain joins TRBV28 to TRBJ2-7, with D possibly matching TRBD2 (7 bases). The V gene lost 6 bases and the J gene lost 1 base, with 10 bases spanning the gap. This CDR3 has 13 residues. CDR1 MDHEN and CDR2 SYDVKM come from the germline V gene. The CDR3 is CASRGGGSYEQYF. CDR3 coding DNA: TGTGCCAGCAGAGGGGGGGGGTCCTACGAGCAGTACTTC.

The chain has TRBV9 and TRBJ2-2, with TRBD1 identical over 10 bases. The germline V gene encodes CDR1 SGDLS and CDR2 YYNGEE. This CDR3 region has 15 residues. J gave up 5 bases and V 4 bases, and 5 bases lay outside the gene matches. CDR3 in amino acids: CASSTRQGATGELFF. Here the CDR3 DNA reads TGTGCCAGCAGCACAAGACAGGGGGCAACCGGGGAGCTGTTTTTT.

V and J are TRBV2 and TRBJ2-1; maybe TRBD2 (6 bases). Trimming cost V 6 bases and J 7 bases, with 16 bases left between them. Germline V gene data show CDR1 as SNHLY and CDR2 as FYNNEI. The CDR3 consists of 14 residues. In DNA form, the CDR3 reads TGTGCCAGCAGCGGGGGTGCGACGGTAAATGAGCAGTTCTTC. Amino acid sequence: CASSGGATVNEQFF.

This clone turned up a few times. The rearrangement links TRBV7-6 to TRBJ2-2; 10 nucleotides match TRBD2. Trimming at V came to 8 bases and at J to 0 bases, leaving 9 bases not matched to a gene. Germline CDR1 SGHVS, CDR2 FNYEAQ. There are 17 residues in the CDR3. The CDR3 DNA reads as TGTGCCAGCGCCGGGGTAGCGGGGGGCCCGAACACCGGGGAGCTGTTTTTT. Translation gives CASAGVAGGPNTGELFF. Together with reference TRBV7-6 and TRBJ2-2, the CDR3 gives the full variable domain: GAGVSQSPRYKVTKRGQDVALRCDPISGHVSLYWYRQALGQGPEFLTYFNYEAQQDKSGLPNDRFSAERPEGSISTLTIQRTEQRDSAMYRCASAGVAGGPNTGELFFGEGSRLTVL.

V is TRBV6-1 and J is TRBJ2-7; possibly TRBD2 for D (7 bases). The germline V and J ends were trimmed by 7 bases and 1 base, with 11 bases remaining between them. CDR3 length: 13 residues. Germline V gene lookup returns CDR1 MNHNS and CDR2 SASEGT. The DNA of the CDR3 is TGTGCCAGCAAAGGGGGGGAATCCTACGAGCAGTACTTC. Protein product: CASKGGESYEQYF.